Listed below are T cell receptor beta chains from one sample, sequenced in a study of blood T cell repertoires in COVID-19. Profiled with immunoSEQ multiplex PCR; TCRdb holds only in-frame clones, not every one. The repertoire includes about 330,000 clones, 92% of them detected once, and approximately 17% sits in the top ten. The sample comprised PBMCs or T cells enriched from blood (not recorded which). The receptor source for this set is a woman younger than 45 who had recovered from COVID-19. CDR3s include the opening cysteine and the closing phenylalanine or tryptophan. D genes are given only for firm matches. Clone size is stated in some rows and not others, as once, few, many or a class when expanded.

>14|TRBV5-1|.|TRBD1|TRBJ2-1
TGCGCCAGCAGCTTGGACCGACAGGGCGGTGAGCAGTTCTTC
CASSLDRQGGEQFF
>16|TRBV5-4|.|TRBD1|TRBJ1-2
TGTGCCAGCAGCGACTCACCGGGACAGGGTAACTATGGCTACACCTTC
CASSDSPGQGNYGYTF
>16|TRBV5-1|.|TRBD2|TRBJ2-3
TGCGCCAGCAGCTTGAACGGCGGGGGGGCATCAGATACGCAGTATTTT
CASSLNGGGASDTQYF
>15|TRBV18|.|TRBD1|TRBJ2-5
TGTGCCAGCTCCCCCGGGACAGGAAGCGGGGAGACCCAGTACTTC
CASSPGTGSGETQYF
>14|TRBV24-1|.|TRBD2|TRBJ2-5
TGTGCCACCAGTGATCCTAGCGGAAAAGAGACCCAGTACTTC
CATSDPSGKETQYF
>14|TRBV27|.|TRBD1|TRBJ2-7
TGTGCCAGCAGTTTGGGACAGGGGGCTCCCGAGCAGTACTTC
CASSLGQGAPEQYF
>14|TRBV6-2/TRBV6-3|.|TRBD1|TRBJ1-6
TGTGCCAGCAGCTCCGGGACAGGGGATTCACCCCTCCACTTT
CASSSGTGDSPLHF
>13|TRBV6-5|.|.|TRBJ2-1
TGTGCCAGCACCACGGGGAGCTACAATGAGCAGTTCTTC
CASTTGSYNEQFF
>18|TRBV9|.|TRBD1|TRBJ1-2
TGTGCCAGCAGCGACAATGAGGACAGGGGGCCGATAAACTATGGCTACACCTTC
CASSDNEDRGPINYGYTF
>14|TRBV7-2|.|.|TRBJ1-5
TGTGCCAGCAGCTTAGGGGCCAGGAATCAGCCCCAGCATTTT
CASSLGARNQPQHF
>16|TRBV7-8|once|TRBD2|TRBJ2-3
TGTGCCAGCAGCCCAACGCGACTAGCGCGTGCAGATACGCAGTATTTT
CASSPTRLARADTQYF
>16|TRBV5-4|.|TRBD1|TRBJ2-1
TGTGCCAGCAGCCCGCCCGGGACAGGGGTGGTCAATGAGCAGTTCTTC
CASSPPGTGVVNEQFF
>14|TRBV4-3|.|.|TRBJ2-1
TGCGCCAGCAGCCAAGAACGGGACTACAATGAGCAGTTCTTC
CASSQERDYNEQFF
>15|TRBV6-6|.|TRBD1|TRBJ2-3
TGTGCCAGCCGTCCGGGACAGGGGGGCACAGATACGCAGTATTTT
CASRPGQGGTDTQYF
>15|TRBV19|.|.|TRBJ2-3
TGTGCCAGTAGTATCCAGGACAGCTCCACAGATACGCAGTATTTT
CASSIQDSSTDTQYF
>18|TRBV18|.|TRBD1|TRBJ1-2
TGTGCCAGCTCACCGCCCGGGACAGGGGATGGAGGGTCCTATGGCTACACCTTC
CASSPPGTGDGGSYGYTF
>13|TRBV7-9|.|.|TRBJ2-1
TGTGCCAGCAGCTTAGATCTATACAATGAGCAGTTCTTC
CASSLDLYNEQFF
>14|TRBV4-1|.|.|TRBJ1-4
TGCGCCAGCAGCCAAGATCCAGGGGATGAAAAACTGTTTTTT
CASSQDPGDEKLFF
>13|TRBV12-3/TRBV12-4|.|TRBD1|TRBJ2-7
TGTGCCAGCAGCTCGGGGACAGTAAGCGAGCAGTACTTC
CASSSGTVSEQYF
>13|TRBV4-2|.|.|TRBJ2-7
TGTGCCAGCAGCCAAGGGGGAGGCTACGAGCAGTACTTC
CASSQGGGYEQYF
>16|TRBV11-2|few|TRBD2|TRBJ2-1
TGTGCCAGCAGCCACCTTAGCGGGAGCTCCTACAATGAGCAGTTCTTC
CASSHLSGSSYNEQFF
>17|TRBV10-3|.|.|TRBJ2-6
TGTGCCATCAGTGAGGGCCCTTTAATCTCAGGGGCCAACGTCCTGACTTTC
CAISEGPLISGANVLTF
>17|TRBV7-9|.|TRBD2|TRBJ2-4
TGTGCCAGCAGCTTAGCTTCGCTAGCGGGGACTAAAAACATTCAGTACTTC
CASSLASLAGTKNIQYF
>14|TRBV19|.|.|TRBJ2-2
TGTGCCAGTAGTATTAGACAGAGCACCGGGGAGCTGTTTTTT
CASSIRQSTGELFF
>13|TRBV27|.|.|TRBJ2-1
TGTGCCAGCAGTTTATCGTCCGGCAATGAGCAGTTCTTC
CASSLSSGNEQFF
>13|TRBV5-6|.|TRBD1|TRBJ1-2
TGTGCCAGCAGCTTGGGAGGGGGCGAGGGCTACACCTTC
CASSLGGGEGYTF
>14|TRBV4-1|.|.|TRBJ2-3
TGCGCCAGCAGCCCAACATCTAGTGCAGATACGCAGTATTTT
CASSPTSSADTQYF
>16|TRBV19|once|.|TRBJ1-4
TGTGCCAGTACCGGGGGTGGTTTCGCGACTAATGAAAAACTGTTTTTT
CASTGGGFATNEKLFF
>14|TRBV27|.|TRBD1|TRBJ2-1
TGTGCCAGCAGTTGGACAGGGGTGGCGAATGAGCAGTTCTTC
CASSWTGVANEQFF
>16|TRBV28|.|TRBD1|TRBJ1-2
TGTGCCAGCAGTCCCACCCGGGACAGGGGCTATGGTCCCTACACCTTC
CASSPTRDRGYGPYTF
>16|TRBV15|.|TRBD2|TRBJ2-1
TGTGCCACCAGCACCCCACTAGCGGGAGGGCCCCATGAGCAGTTCTTC
CATSTPLAGGPHEQFF